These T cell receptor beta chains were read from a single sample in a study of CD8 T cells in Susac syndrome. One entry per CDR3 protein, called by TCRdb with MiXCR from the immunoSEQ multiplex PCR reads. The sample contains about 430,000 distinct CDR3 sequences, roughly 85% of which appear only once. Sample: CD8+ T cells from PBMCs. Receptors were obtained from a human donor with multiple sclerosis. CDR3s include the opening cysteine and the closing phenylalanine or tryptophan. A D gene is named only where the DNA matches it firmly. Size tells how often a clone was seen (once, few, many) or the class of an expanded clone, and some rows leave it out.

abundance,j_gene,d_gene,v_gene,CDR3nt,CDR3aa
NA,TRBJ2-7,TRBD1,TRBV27,TGTGCCAGCAGTTTATTATTGGCAGGGGGCGAATATCCCGTGTACGAGCAGTACTTC,CASSLLLAGGEYPVYEQYF
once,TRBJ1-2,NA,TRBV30,TGTGCCTGGAGTACAGGGACTAACTATGGCTACACCTTC,CAWSTGTNYGYTF
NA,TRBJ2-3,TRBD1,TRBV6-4,TGTGCCAGCAGTGACAACCGGGACAGGGCAGATACGCAGTATTTT,CASSDNRDRADTQYF
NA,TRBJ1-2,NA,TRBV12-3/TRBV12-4,TGTGCCAGCACTTGGGCCCCTAGGGATGGCTACACCTTC,CASTWAPRDGYTF
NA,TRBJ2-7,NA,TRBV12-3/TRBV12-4,TGTGCCAGCAGTTTATCTCCGGGCTTCTCCTACGAGCAGTACTTC,CASSLSPGFSYEQYF
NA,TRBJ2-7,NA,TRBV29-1,TGCAGCGCCGGTCTGGGCTACGAGCAGTACTTC,CSAGLGYEQYF
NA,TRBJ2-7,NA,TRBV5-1,TGCGCCAGCAGCGGAGGGGTGGAATACGAGCAGTACTTC,CASSGGVEYEQYF
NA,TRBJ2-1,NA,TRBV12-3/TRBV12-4,TGTGCCAGCAGTTCGGGACCGCTGGATGAGCAGTTCTTC,CASSSGPLDEQFF
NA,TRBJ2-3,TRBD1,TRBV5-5,TGTGCCAGCAGCCACGGACAGGGAGCAGATACACAGTATTTT,CASSHGQGADTQYF
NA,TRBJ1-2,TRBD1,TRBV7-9,TGTGCCAGCAGCCGAGAGGGACAGGCGGGCTACACCTTC,CASSREGQAGYTF
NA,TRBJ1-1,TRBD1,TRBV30,TGTGCCTGGAGGTCCGGGACAGGGGAAACTGAAGCTTTCTTT,CAWRSGTGETEAFF
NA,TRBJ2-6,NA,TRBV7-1,TGTGCCAGCAGCAGTCTAAAACGAGGACAAAGTCGGGCCAACGTCCTGACTTTC,CASSSLKRGQSRANVLTF
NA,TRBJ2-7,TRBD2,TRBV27,TGTGCCAGCAGTCCAATCACTAGCGGGCAGAGACCTAGCTCCTACGAGCAGTACTTC,CASSPITSGQRPSSYEQYF
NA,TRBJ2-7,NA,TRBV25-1,TGTGCCAGCAGTGATTGGGGGGGCGCGGGGGAGCAGTACTTC,CASSDWGGAGEQYF
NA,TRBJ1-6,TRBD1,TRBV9,TGTGCCAGCAGCGTGGAAGGACAGGGAAAATCACCCCTCCACTTT,CASSVEGQGKSPLHF
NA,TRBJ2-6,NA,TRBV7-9,TGTGCCAGCAGCTCATCGCTCGACTCTGGGGCCAACGTCCTGACTTTC,CASSSSLDSGANVLTF
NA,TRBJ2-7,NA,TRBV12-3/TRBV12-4,TGTGCCAGCAGCGGGGGACTCGTGCCCTCCTACGAGCAGTACTTC,CASSGGLVPSYEQYF
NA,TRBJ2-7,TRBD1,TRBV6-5,TGTGCCAGCACCGTTACCCCTTTCGGACAGGGAGGCTACGAGCAGTACTTC,CASTVTPFGQGGYEQYF
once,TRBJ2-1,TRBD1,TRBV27,TGTGCCAGCGTTAAGGACAGGAGCTCCTACAATGAGCAGTTCTTC,CASVKDRSSYNEQFF
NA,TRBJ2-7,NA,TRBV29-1,TGCAGCGTTAAAGGGGGGTCATCCTACGAGCAGTACTTC,CSVKGGSSYEQYF
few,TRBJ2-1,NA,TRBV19,TGTGCCAGTAGTATGGGTCAGGGGTCCTTATACAATGAGCAGTTCTTC,CASSMGQGSLYNEQFF
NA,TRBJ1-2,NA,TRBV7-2,TGTGCCAGCAGCTTCTCGAATGGCTACACCTTC,CASSFSNGYTF
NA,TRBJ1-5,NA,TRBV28,TGTGCCAGCCTCTCCCCCAGGGTTAGTAGCAATCGGCCCCAGCATTTT,CASLSPRVSSNRPQHF
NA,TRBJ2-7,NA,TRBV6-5,TGTGCCAGCAGTTACTCGAAAGAGGAGTACTTC,CASSYSKEEYF
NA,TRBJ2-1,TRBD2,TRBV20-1,TGCAGTGCTAGAGTGCCTAGCGGGAGAAATGAGCAGTTCTTC,CSARVPSGRNEQFF
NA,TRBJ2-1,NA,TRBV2,TGTGCCAGCAGTGAAGGTCGGCAGCCAATTTACAATGAGCAGTTCTTC,CASSEGRQPIYNEQFF
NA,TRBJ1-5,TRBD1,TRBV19,TGTGCCAGTAGTACGGACAGGGGGCAGCCCCAGCATTTT,CASSTDRGQPQHF
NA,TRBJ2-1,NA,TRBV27,TGTGCCAGCGCCCCCGGGCTGGACTCCTACAATGAGCAGTTCTTC,CASAPGLDSYNEQFF
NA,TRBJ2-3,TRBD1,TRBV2,TGTGCCAGGTCGGACAGGATCGGAGCCTCTAGCACAGATACGCAGTATTTT,CARSDRIGASSTDTQYF
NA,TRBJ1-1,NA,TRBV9,TGTGCCAGCAGCGTAGGATGGCACATGAACACTGAAGCTTTCTTT,CASSVGWHMNTEAFF
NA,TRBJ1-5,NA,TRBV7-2,TGTGCCAGCAGCTTACAGGGGAGTCATCAGCCCCAGCATTTT,CASSLQGSHQPQHF
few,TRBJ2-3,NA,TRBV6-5,TGTGCCAGCATACTCAGTTGGGTTGGCACAGATACGCAGTATTTT,CASILSWVGTDTQYF
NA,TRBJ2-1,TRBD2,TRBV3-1,TGTGCCAGCAGCCCGAGACACGGGGGGGTGGCCTACAATGAGCAGTTCTTC,CASSPRHGGVAYNEQFF
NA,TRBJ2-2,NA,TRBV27,TGTGCCAGCAGTTTACCCTCAGGCGAGGAGACCGGGGAGCTGTTTTTT,CASSLPSGEETGELFF
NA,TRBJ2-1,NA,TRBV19,TGTGCCAGTAGTATAGATTACGATGAGCAGTTCTTC,CASSIDYDEQFF
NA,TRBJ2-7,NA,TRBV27,TGTGCCAGCAGTCCATTGTCGTACGAGCAGTACTTC,CASSPLSYEQYF
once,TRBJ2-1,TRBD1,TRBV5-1,TGCGCCAGCAGCTTCAGGACAGGGCAGATCTATGAGCAGTTCTTC,CASSFRTGQIYEQFF
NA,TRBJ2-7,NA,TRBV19,TGTGCCAGTAGTATCTTCCCGGGGGGCGACGAGCAGTACTTC,CASSIFPGGDEQYF
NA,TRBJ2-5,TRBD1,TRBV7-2,TGTGCCAGCAGCCAATGGGACAGGGGCGGAGAGACCCAGTACTTC,CASSQWDRGGETQYF
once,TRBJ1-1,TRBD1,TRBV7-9,TGTGCCAGCAGCTTATTACACCCGGGACAGGGGTTGAACACTGAAGCTTTCTTT,CASSLLHPGQGLNTEAFF
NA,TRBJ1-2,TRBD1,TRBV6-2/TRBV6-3,TGTGCCAGCAGTTACGCGGGACAGGGACACTATGGCTACACCTTC,CASSYAGQGHYGYTF
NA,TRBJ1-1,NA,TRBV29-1,TGCAGCCCGGGGGGGGAAGATAAAGCTTTCTTT,CSPGGEDKAFF
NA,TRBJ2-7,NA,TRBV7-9,TGTGCCAGCAGCTATTTTCTACAGGGTTACGAGCAGTACTTC,CASSYFLQGYEQYF
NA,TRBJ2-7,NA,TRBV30,TGTGCCCAACTCGGATCGCAGGGGTTCGAGCAGTACTTC,CAQLGSQGFEQYF
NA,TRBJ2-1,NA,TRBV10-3,TGTGCCATCAGTGAGTCGTGGGAGAGCTCCTACAATGAGCAGTTCTTC,CAISESWESSYNEQFF